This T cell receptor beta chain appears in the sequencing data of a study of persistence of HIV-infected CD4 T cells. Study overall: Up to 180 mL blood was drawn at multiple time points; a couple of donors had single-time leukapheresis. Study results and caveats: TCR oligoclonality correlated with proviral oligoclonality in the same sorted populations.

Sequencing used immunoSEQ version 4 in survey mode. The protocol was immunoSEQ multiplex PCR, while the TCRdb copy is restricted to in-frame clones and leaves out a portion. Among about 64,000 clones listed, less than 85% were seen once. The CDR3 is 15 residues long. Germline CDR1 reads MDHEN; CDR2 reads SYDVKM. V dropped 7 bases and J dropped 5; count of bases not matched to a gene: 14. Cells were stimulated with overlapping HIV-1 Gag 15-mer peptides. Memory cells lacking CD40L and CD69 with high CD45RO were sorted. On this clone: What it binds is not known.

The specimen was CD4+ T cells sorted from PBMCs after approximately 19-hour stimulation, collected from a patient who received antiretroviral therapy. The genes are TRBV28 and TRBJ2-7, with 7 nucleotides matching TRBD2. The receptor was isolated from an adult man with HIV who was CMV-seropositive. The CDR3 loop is CASTTGGLGKHEQYF. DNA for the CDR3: TGTGCCAGCACCACGGGGGGATTGGGGAAGCACGAGCAGTACTTC.